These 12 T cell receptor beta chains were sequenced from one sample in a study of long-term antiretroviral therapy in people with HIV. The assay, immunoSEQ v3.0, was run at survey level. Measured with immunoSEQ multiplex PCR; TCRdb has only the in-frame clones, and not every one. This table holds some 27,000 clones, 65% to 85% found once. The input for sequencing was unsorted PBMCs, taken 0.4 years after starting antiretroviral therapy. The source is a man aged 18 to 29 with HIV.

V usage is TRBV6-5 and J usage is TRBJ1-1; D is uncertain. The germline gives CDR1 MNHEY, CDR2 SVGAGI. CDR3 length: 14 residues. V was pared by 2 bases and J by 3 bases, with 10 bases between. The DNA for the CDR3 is TGTGCCAGCAGTTACAAATCCATGGACACTGAAGCTTTCTTT. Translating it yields CASSYKSMDTEAFF.

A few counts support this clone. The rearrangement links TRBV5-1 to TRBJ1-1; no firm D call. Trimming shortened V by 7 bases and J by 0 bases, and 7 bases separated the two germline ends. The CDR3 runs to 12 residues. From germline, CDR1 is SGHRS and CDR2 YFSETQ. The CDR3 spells CASAAVNTEAFF. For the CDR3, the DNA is TGCGCCAGCGCGGCGGTGAACACTGAAGCTTTCTTT.

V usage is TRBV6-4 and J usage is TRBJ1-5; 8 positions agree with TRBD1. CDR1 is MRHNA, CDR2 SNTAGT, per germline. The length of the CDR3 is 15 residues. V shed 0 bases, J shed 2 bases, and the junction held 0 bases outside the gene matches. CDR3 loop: CASSDSTGGNQPQHF. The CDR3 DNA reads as TGTGCCAGCAGTGACTCGACAGGGGGCAATCAGCCCCAGCATTTT.

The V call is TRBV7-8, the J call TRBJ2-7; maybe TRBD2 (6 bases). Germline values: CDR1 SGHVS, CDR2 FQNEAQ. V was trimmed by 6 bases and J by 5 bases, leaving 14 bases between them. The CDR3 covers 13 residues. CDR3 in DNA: TGTGCCAGCAGGTGGGGGGTGGGGGACGAGCAGTACTTC. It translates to CASRWGVGDEQYF.

DNA for the CDR3: TGTGCCATCAAATCCACCGGGGAGCTGTTTTTT. Protein sequence: CAIKSTGELFF. The chain carries TRBV10-3 and TRBJ2-2; D uncertain. From germline, CDR1 is ENHRY and CDR2 SYGVKD. Trimming removed 7 bases from V and 4 bases from J, with 4 bases in between. The CDR3 covers 11 residues.

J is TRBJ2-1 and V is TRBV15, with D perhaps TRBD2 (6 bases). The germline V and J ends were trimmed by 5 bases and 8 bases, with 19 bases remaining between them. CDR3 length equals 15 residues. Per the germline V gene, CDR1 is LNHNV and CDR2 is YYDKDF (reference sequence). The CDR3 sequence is CATSGAGSSVYEQFF. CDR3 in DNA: TGTGCCACCAGCGGGGCGGGGAGTTCCGTATATGAGCAGTTCTTC.

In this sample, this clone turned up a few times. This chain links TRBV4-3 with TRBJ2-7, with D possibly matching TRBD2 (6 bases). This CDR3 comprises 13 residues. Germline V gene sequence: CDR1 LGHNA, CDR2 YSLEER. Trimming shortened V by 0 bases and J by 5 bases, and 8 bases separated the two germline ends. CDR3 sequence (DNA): TGCGCCAGCAGCCAAGAAGGGAGGAACGAGCAGTACTTC. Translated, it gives CASSQEGRNEQYF.

CDR3 amino acids: CASSEAAASGRVRPDTQYF. CDR3 coding DNA: TGTGCCAGCAGTGAAGCAGCGGCTAGCGGGAGGGTTCGGCCAGATACGCAGTATTTT. V gene TRBV6-1 combines with J gene TRBJ2-3, with 12 bases fitting TRBD2. V trimming: 0 bases; J trimming: 4 bases; junction bases outside the gene matches: 11. Germline V gene lookup returns CDR1 MNHNS and CDR2 SASEGT. The CDR3 runs to 19 residues.

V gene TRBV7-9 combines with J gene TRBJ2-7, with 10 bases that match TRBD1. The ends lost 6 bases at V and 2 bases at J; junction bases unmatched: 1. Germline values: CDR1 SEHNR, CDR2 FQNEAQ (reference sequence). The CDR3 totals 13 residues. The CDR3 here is CASRGQGAYEQYF. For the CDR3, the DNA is TGTGCCAGCAGAGGACAGGGGGCCTACGAGCAGTACTTC.

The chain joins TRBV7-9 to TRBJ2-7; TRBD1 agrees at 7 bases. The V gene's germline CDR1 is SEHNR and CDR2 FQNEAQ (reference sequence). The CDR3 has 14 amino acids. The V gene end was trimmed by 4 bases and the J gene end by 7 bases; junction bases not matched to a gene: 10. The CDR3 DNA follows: TGTGCCAGCAGCTCGATGACAGGGCTTGGTGAGCAGTACTTC. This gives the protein CASSSMTGLGEQYF.

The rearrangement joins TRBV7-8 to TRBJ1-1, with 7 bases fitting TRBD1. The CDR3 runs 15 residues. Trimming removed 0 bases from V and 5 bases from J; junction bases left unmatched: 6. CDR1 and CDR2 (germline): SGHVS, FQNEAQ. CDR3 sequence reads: CASSLAPGTETEAFF. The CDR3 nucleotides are TGTGCCAGCAGCTTAGCTCCCGGGACAGAGACTGAAGCTTTCTTT.

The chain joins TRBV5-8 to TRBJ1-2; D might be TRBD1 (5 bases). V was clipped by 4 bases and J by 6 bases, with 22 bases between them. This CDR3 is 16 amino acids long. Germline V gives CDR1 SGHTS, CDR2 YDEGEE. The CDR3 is CASSPLEVGTRDGYTF. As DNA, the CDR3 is TGTGCCAGCAGCCCCCTTGAGGTGGGGACCAGGGATGGCTACACCTTC.